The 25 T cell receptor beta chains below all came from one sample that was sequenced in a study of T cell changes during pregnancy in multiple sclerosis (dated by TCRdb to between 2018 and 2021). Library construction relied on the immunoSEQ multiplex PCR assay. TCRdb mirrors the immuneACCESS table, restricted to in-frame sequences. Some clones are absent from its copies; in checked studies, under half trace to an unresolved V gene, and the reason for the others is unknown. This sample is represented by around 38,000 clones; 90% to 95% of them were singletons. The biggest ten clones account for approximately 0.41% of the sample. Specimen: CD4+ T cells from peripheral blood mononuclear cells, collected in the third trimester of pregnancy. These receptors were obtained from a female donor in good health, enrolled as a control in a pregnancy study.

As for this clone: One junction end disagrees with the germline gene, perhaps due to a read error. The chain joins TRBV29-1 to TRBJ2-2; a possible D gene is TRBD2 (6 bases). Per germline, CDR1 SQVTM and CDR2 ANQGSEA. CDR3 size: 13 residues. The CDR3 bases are TGCAGCGCTCTTGGGGGGAACCCCGGGGAGCTGTTTTTT. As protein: CSALGGNPGELFF.

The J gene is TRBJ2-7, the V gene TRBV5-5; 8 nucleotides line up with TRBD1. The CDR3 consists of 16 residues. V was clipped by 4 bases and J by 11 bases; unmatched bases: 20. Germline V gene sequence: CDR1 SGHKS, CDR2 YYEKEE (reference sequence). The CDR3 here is CASSPYRTGSPAREYF. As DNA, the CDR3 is TGTGCCAGCAGCCCCTATAGGACAGGGAGCCCGGCGAGGGAGTACTTC.

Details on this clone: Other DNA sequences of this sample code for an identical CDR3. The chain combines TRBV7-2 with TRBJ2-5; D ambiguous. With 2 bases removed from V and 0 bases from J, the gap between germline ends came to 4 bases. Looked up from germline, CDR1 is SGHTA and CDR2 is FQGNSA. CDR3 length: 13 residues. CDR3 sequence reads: CASSLRDQETQYF. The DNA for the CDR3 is TGTGCCAGCAGCTTACGGGACCAAGAGACCCAGTACTTC.

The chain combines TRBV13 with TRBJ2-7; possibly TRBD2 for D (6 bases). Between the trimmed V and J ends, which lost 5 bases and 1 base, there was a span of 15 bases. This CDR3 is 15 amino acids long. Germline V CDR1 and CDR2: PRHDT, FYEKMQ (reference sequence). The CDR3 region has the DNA TGTGCCAGCAGCCCCATTCGGGGACTTTCCTACGAGCAGTACTTC. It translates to CASSPIRGLSYEQYF.

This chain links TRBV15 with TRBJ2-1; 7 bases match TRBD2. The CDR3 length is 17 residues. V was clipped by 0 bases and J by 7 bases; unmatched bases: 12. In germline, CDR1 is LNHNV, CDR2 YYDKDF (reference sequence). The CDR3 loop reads CATSRDTRGGTKNEQFF. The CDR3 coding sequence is TGTGCCACCAGCAGAGATACAAGGGGAGGGACCAAGAATGAGCAGTTCTTC.

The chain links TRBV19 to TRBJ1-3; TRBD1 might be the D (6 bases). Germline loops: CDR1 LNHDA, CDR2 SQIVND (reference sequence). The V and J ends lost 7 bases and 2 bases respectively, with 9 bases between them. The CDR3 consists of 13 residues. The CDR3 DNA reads TGTGCCAGTAAGGACAGCCCTGGAAACACCATATATTTT. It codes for CASKDSPGNTIYF.

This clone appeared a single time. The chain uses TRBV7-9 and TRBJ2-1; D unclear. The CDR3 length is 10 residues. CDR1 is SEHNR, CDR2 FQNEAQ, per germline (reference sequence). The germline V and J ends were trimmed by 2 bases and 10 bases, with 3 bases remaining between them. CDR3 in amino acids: CASSLSEQFF. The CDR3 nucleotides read TGTGCCAGCAGCTTAAGCGAGCAGTTCTTC.

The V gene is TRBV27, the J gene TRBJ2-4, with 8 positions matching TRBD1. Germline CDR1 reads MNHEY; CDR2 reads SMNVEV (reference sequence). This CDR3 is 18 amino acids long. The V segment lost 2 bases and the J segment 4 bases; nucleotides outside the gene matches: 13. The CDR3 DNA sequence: TGTGCCAGCAGTTTAACCTCAGGACAGGGCACTTCGAAAAACATTCAGTACTTC. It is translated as CASSLTSGQGTSKNIQYF.

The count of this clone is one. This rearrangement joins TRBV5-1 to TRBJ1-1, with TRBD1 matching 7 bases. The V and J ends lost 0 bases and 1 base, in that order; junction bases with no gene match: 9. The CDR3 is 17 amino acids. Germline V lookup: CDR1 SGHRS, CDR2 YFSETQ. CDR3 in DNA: TGCGCCAGCAGCTTGGAGCGCAGGGGGGCCCCGAACACTGAAGCTTTCTTT. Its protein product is CASSLERRGAPNTEAFF.

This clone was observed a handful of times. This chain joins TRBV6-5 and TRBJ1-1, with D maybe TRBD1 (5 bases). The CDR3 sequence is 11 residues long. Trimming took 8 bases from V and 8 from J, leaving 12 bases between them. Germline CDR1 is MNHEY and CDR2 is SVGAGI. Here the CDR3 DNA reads TGTGCCAGCCGTGGGGGGTTAGAAGCTTTCTTT. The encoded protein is CASRGGLEAFF.

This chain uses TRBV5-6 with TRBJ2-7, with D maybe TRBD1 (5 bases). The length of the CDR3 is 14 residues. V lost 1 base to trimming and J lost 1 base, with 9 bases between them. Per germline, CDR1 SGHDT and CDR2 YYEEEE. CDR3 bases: TGTGCCAGCAGCTTGTACGGACATTCCTACGAGCAGTACTTC. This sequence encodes CASSLYGHSYEQYF.

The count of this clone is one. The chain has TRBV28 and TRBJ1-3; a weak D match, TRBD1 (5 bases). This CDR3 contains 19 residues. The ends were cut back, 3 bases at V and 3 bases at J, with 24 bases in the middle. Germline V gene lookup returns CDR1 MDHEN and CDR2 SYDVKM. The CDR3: CASSLGRGREGRYGNTIYF. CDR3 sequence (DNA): TGTGCCAGCAGTTTGGGGCGGGGAAGGGAGGGTCGGTATGGAAACACCATATATTTT.

CDR3 residues: CASSQPSGRSSYNEQFF. CDR3 DNA sequence: TGCGCCAGCAGCCAACCTTCAGGGAGGAGCTCCTACAATGAGCAGTTCTTC. The rearrangement uses TRBV4-3 and TRBJ2-1, with a possible D match to TRBD2 (6 bases). Germline assignment: CDR1 LGHNA and CDR2 YSLEER. Trimming pared 2 bases from V and 0 bases from J, leaving 14 bases between. CDR3 length: 17 amino acids.

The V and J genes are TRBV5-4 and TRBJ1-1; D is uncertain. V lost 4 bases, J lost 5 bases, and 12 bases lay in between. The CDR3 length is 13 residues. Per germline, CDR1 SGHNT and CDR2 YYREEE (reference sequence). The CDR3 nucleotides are TGTGCCAGCAGCCTCATGAGTTATACTGAAGCTTTCTTT. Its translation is CASSLMSYTEAFF.

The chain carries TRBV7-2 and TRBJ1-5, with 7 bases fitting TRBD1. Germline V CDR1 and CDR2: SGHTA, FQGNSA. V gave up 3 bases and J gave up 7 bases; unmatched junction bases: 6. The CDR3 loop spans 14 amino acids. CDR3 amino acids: CASSFTGVRQPQHF. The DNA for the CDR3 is TGTGCCAGCAGCTTCACAGGGGTGAGACAGCCCCAGCATTTT. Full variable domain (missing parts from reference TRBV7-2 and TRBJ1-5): GAGVSQSPSNKVTEKGKDVELRCDPISGHTALYWYRQSLGQGLEFLIYFQGNSAPDKSGLPSDRFSAERTGGSVSTLTIQRTQQEDSAVYLCASSFTGVRQPQHFGDGTRLSIL.

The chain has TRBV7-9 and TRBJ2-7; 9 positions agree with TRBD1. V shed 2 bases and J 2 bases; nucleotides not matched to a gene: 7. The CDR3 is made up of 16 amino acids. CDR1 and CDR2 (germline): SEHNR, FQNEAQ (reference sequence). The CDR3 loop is CASSLQPGTGPYEQYF. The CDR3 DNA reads TGTGCCAGCAGCTTACAGCCTGGGACAGGGCCCTACGAGCAGTACTTC.

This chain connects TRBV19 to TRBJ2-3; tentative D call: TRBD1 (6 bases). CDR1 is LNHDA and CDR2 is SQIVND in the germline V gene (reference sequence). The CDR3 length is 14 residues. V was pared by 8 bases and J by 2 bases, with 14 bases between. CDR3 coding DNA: TGTGCCAGTGGGTCGGGACACCTCACAGATACGCAGTATTTT. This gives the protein CASGSGHLTDTQYF.

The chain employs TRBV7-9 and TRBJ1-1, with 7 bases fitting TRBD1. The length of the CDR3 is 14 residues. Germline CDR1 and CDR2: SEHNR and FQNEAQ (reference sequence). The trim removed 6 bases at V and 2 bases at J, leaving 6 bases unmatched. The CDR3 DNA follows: TGTGCCAGCAGAGTCGACAGGGATAACACTGAAGCTTTCTTT. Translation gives CASRVDRDNTEAFF.

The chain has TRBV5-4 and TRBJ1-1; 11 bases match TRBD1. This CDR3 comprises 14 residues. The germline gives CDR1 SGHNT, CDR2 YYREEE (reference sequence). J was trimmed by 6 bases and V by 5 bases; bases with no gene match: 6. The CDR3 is CASRMDRGQSEAFF. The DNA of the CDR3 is TGTGCCAGCAGAATGGACAGGGGGCAGTCTGAAGCTTTCTTT.

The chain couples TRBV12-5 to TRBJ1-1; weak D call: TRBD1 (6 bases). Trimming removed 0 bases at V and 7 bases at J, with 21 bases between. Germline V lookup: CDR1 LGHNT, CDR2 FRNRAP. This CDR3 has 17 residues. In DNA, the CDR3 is TGTGCTAGTGGTTTGGTACGGAGACAGGAGGAGAGGGGTGAAGCTTTCTTT. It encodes CASGLVRRQEERGEAFF.

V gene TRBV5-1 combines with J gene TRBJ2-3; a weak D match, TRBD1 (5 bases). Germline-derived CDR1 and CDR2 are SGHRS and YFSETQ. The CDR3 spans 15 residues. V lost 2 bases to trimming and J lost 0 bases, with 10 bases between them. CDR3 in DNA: TGCGCCAGCAGCTTAACCGACAGCAGCACAGATACGCAGTATTTT. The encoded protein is CASSLTDSSTDTQYF.

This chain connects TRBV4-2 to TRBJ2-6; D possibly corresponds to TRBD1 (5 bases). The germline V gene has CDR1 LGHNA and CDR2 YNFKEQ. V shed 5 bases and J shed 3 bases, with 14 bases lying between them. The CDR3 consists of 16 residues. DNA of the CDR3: TGTGCCAGCAGCGGACAAGCCATGGGTGGGGCCAACGTCCTGACTTTC. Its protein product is CASSGQAMGGANVLTF.

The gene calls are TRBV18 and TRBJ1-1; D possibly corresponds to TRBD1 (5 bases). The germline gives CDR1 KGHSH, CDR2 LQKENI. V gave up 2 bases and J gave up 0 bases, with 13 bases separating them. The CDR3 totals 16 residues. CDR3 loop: CASSPWQGHLNTEAFF. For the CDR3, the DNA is TGTGCCAGCTCACCATGGCAGGGCCACCTGAACACTGAAGCTTTCTTT.

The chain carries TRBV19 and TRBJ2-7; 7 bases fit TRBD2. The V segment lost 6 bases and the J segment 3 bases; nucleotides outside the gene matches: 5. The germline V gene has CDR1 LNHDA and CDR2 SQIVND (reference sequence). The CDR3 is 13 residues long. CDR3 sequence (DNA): TGTGCCAGTAGCCGGACTAGAGACTACGAGCAGTACTTC. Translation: CASSRTRDYEQYF.

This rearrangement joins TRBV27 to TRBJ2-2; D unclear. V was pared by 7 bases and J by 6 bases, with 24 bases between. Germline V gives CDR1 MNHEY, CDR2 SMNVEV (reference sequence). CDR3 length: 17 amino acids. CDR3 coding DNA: TGTGCCAGCAAAAACTTGCCCACTACCGGCCGTTCCGGGGAGCTGTTTTTT. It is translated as CASKNLPTTGRSGELFF.